This passage covers 27 T cell receptor beta chains from one sample sequenced in a study of cytomegalovirus exposure and HLA in healthy donors. This PCR relied on a set of 60 Vbeta primers and 13 Jbeta primers. Data came from immunoSEQ multiplex PCR; TCRdb stores just in-frame clones and leaves some out. The sample lists around 150,000 clones, roughly 85% occurring once. The specimen sequenced was PBMCs. These receptors were collected from a man between 18 and 29 years old in good health and CMV-seropositive.

This chain connects TRBV27 to TRBJ2-7; TRBD2 is a possible D gene (5 bases). The CDR3 is 14 residues long. V lost 5 bases to trimming and J lost 2 bases, with 13 bases between them. Germline V gene sequence: CDR1 MNHEY, CDR2 SMNVEV (reference sequence). The chain's CDR3 is CASSPRGPAYEQYF. DNA of the CDR3: TGTGCCAGCAGTCCCCGCGGGCCTGCCTACGAGCAGTACTTC.

The chain employs TRBV11-2 and TRBJ2-1; maybe TRBD2 (6 bases). The V end was cut by 0 bases, the J end by 2 bases, with 23 bases between. The CDR3 is 20 residues long. The germline V gene has CDR1 SGHAT and CDR2 FQNNGV. Here the CDR3 DNA reads TGTGCCAGCAGCTTAGAGGCCGGGGGTCGGGTTCGCGGGCCCTACAATGAGCAGTTCTTC. This codes for CASSLEAGGRVRGPYNEQFF.

V gene TRBV7-2 combines with J gene TRBJ2-7, with 9 bases matching TRBD1. Germline-derived CDR1 and CDR2 are SGHTA and FQGNSA. This CDR3 has 13 amino acids. Trimming removed 4 bases from V and 7 bases from J; junction bases left unmatched: 5. CDR3 coding DNA: TGTGCCAGCAGCTCCGGGACAGGGTCTGAGCAGTACTTC. It specifies CASSSGTGSEQYF.

J is TRBJ2-7 and V is TRBV10-2, with D possibly TRBD2 on 5 matching bases. Trimming took 5 bases from V and 4 from J, leaving 15 bases between them. Germline CDR1 reads WSHSY; CDR2 reads SAAADI. This CDR3 comprises 14 residues. This chain's CDR3 is CASSPLEGEYEQYF. CDR3 nucleotides: TGCGCCAGCAGTCCACTAGAGGGTGAATACGAGCAGTACTTC.

CDR3 sequence: CASTRDRNNSPLHF. CDR3 sequence (DNA): TGTGCCAGCACCCGCGACAGGAATAATTCACCCCTCCACTTT. This chain joins TRBV6-5 and TRBJ1-6; a weak D match, TRBD1 (6 bases). This CDR3 contains 14 residues. V was pared by 7 bases and J by 5 bases, with 12 bases between. The V gene's germline CDR1 is MNHEY and CDR2 SVGAGI.

V gene TRBV28 combines with J gene TRBJ1-2; the D gene is possibly TRBD1 (5 bases). This CDR3 spans 14 amino acids. Germline loops: CDR1 MDHEN, CDR2 SYDVKM. V was pared by 3 bases and J by 4 bases, with 12 bases between. CDR3 sequence reads: CASSFLGQGYGYTF. The CDR3 DNA reads TGTGCCAGCAGTTTTTTGGGGCAGGGCTATGGCTACACCTTC.

The rearrangement uses TRBV28 and TRBJ1-5; 9 bases map to TRBD1. Germline CDR1 MDHEN, CDR2 SYDVKM. The V and J ends lost 6 bases and 11 bases, in that order; junction bases with no gene match: 14. The CDR3 runs to 15 residues. CDR3 residues: CASRDRGGRAWAQHF. The CDR3 DNA is TGTGCCAGCAGAGACAGGGGGGGTAGGGCATGGGCCCAGCATTTT.

The chain carries TRBV4-2 and TRBJ2-5, with TRBD1 identical over 9 bases. CDR3 length equals 15 residues. The germline V gene has CDR1 LGHNA and CDR2 YNFKEQ. J gave up 2 bases and V 2 bases, and 3 bases lay outside the gene matches. CDR3 residues: CASSQPGTGQETQYF. CDR3 bases: TGTGCCAGCAGCCAACCCGGGACAGGGCAAGAGACCCAGTACTTC.

The chain is built from TRBV7-8 and TRBJ2-2; 13 bases map to TRBD2. Germline CDR1 reads SGHVS; CDR2 reads FQNEAQ. This CDR3 region has 17 residues. The V and J ends lost 8 bases and 6 bases, in that order; junction bases with no gene match: 12. CDR3 nucleotide sequence: TGTGCCAGCCTAATCACTAGCGGGGGGGCCGTAGCCGGGGAGCTGTTTTTT. Translated, it gives CASLITSGGAVAGELFF.

The rearrangement uses TRBV6-4 and TRBJ1-1; D is possibly TRBD1 (6 bases). This CDR3 has 18 residues. Trimming took off 10 bases at V and 0 bases at J, with 27 bases between the two ends. Germline lookup yields CDR1 MRHNA and CDR2 SNTAGT. The CDR3 nucleotides read TGTGCCAACAGGTTCATACCGGGACACCGGTTTATGAACACTGAAGCTTTCTTT. Amino acid sequence: CANRFIPGHRFMNTEAFF.

The chain employs TRBV29-1 and TRBJ2-7, with a tentative D call TRBD2 (5 bases). Germline V gene sequence: CDR1 SQVTM, CDR2 ANQGSEA. With 4 bases removed from V and 4 bases from J, the gap between germline ends came to 17 bases. CDR3 length equals 14 residues. The CDR3 coding sequence is TGCAGCGTTGCACCCCGGACGGGCGGGTACGAGCAGTACTTC. Encoded protein: CSVAPRTGGYEQYF.

V gene TRBV19 combines with J gene TRBJ2-3; a weak D match, TRBD1 (6 bases). Trimming pared 5 bases from V and 4 bases from J, leaving 19 bases between. Per the germline V gene, CDR1 is LNHDA and CDR2 is SQIVND (reference sequence). The CDR3 is 16 residues long. DNA for the CDR3: TGTGCCAGTAGTGCTCGATTGCACAGGGTGGCAGATACGCAGTATTTT. The encoded protein is CASSARLHRVADTQYF.

The chain employs TRBV25-1 and TRBJ1-6; possibly TRBD1 for D (5 bases). CDR1 is MGHDK, CDR2 SYGVNS, per germline. Deletions cut 4 bases from V and 8 bases from J, with 12 bases between. The CDR3 runs to 14 residues. For the CDR3, the DNA is TGTGCCAGCAGTGTAGGATGGGGGGATTCACCCCTCCACTTT. It codes for CASSVGWGDSPLHF.

The V gene is TRBV30, the J gene TRBJ2-2; D perhaps matches TRBD1 (5 bases). V lost 2 bases and J lost 4, with 11 bases in between. Per germline, CDR1 GTSNPN and CDR2 SVGIG (reference sequence). The CDR3 runs to 14 residues. The CDR3 nucleotides are TGTGCCTGGAGTCAGGGTGCCAGCACCGGGGAGCTGTTTTTT. Amino acids: CAWSQGASTGELFF.

The V and J genes are TRBV6-1 and TRBJ2-2, with 10 bases identical to TRBD1. There are 15 residues in the CDR3. The germline CDR1 and CDR2 sequences are MNHNS and SASEGT. The V and J ends lost 8 bases and 6 bases, in that order; junction bases with no gene match: 9. The CDR3 nucleotides are TGTGCCAGCCACGAGACAGGGGGCGCCCCCGGGGAGCTGTTTTTT. It translates to CASHETGGAPGELFF.

This clone was seen a handful of times. The chain is built from TRBV10-2 and TRBJ1-4, with 9 bases aligning to TRBD1. The CDR3 length is 14 residues. Germline CDR1 WSHSY, CDR2 SAAADI. V lost 6 bases to trimming and J lost 8 bases; unmatched junction nucleotides: 7. CDR3 in amino acids: CASRLDRGGEKLFF. In DNA form, the CDR3 reads TGCGCCAGCAGACTCGACAGGGGGGGCGAAAAACTGTTTTTT.

The chain links TRBV9 to TRBJ2-3, with TRBD2 matching over 9 bases. This CDR3 is built from 15 residues. Germline values: CDR1 SGDLS, CDR2 YYNGEE. V dropped 2 bases and J dropped 5; count of bases not matched to a gene: 6. CDR3 amino acids: CASSVSAGGVDTQYF. The CDR3, as DNA: TGTGCCAGCAGCGTTTCAGCGGGGGGAGTAGATACGCAGTATTTT.

About this clone: The junction differs from germline at one of its ends, possibly a read error. The chain couples TRBV2 to TRBJ2-5, with 9 nucleotides matching TRBD2. Germline V gives CDR1 SNHLY, CDR2 FYNNEI. The CDR3 covers 14 residues. The CDR3 bases are TGTGCCAGCAGTAAAGCGGGGGGAGAAGAGACCCAGTACTTC. Protein: CASSKAGGEETQYF.

The V gene is TRBV27, the J gene TRBJ2-7; 15 nucleotides match TRBD2. Germline CDR1 MNHEY, CDR2 SMNVEV (reference sequence). V was pared by 4 bases and J by 1 base, with 14 bases of the junction left unmatched. The CDR3 has 20 amino acids. The CDR3 nucleotides are TGTGCCAGCAGTTCCATACAACTTGGACTAGCGGGGGGGACATCCTACGAGCAGTACTTC. This translates into CASSSIQLGLAGGTSYEQYF.

The gene calls are TRBV5-1 and TRBJ2-3; D gene unclear. Trimming left V 0 bases short and J 5 bases short, with 13 bases between. This CDR3 has 15 amino acids. The germline gives CDR1 SGHRS, CDR2 YFSETQ. This CDR3 is CASSLVSGSGDTQYF. CDR3 in DNA: TGCGCCAGCAGCTTGGTTTCGGGTTCGGGAGATACGCAGTATTTT.

Only a few counts were recorded for this clone. The chain uses TRBV4-1 and TRBJ1-1, with D perhaps TRBD1 (5 bases). In germline, CDR1 is MGHRA, CDR2 YSYEKL. The CDR3 contains 15 residues. The V end lost 0 bases, the J end lost 4 bases, and 12 bases lay between the germline ends. In DNA form, the CDR3 reads TGCGCCAGCAGCCAAGAGGGGGGACCTAGCACTGAAGCTTTCTTT. This encodes CASSQEGGPSTEAFF.

This chain uses TRBV14 with TRBJ1-1, with D possibly TRBD1 on 6 matching bases. Germline V gives CDR1 SGHDN, CDR2 FVKESK. Deletions cut 1 base from V and 6 bases from J, with 12 bases between. The CDR3 length is 14 residues. The CDR3 nucleotides are TGTGCCAGCAGCCAAGGCCCACAGGGTCCTGAAGCTTTCTTT. This encodes CASSQGPQGPEAFF.

This clone has a single count. The chain links TRBV7-9 to TRBJ2-5; 9 nucleotides match TRBD1. This CDR3 has 14 amino acids. The germline CDR1 and CDR2 sequences are SEHNR and FQNEAQ (reference sequence). V shed 4 bases, J shed 5 bases, and the junction held 5 bases outside the gene matches. CDR3 loop: CASSSGQGGETQYF. The CDR3 coding sequence is TGTGCCAGCAGCTCGGGACAGGGAGGCGAGACCCAGTACTTC. Supplemented by reference TRBV7-9 and TRBJ2-5, the full variable domain reads DTGVSQNPRHKITKRGQNVTFRCDPISEHNRLYWYRQTLGQGPEFLTYFQNEAQLEKSRLLSDRFSAERPKGSFSTLEIQRTEQGDSAMYLCASSSGQGGETQYFGPGTRLLVL.

Only a few counts were recorded for this clone. The chain's CDR3 is CASSYSRARVNTEAFF. The DNA for the CDR3 is TGTGCCAGCAGTTACTCGAGGGCTCGGGTGAACACTGAAGCTTTCTTT. The chain recombines TRBV6-5 with TRBJ1-1; D is unresolved. V lost 0 bases and J 0 bases, leaving 11 bases between the germline ends. The CDR3 consists of 16 residues. Per the germline V gene, CDR1 is MNHEY and CDR2 is SVGAGI.

This rearrangement joins TRBV9 to TRBJ2-5; 7 nucleotides agree with TRBD1. V lost 0 bases and J lost 7; bases outside the gene matches: 15. The CDR3 loop spans 17 amino acids. Germline CDR1 is SGDLS and CDR2 is YYNGEE. CDR3 residues: CASSVDGTEDLRATQYF. The CDR3, as DNA: TGTGCCAGCAGCGTAGACGGGACAGAGGATTTAAGAGCGACCCAGTACTTC. Variable domain in full (rest from reference TRBV9 and TRBJ2-5): DSGVTQTPKHLITATGQRVTLRCSPRSGDLSVYWYQQSLDQGLQFLIQYYNGEERAKGNILERFSAQQFPDLHSELNLSSLELGDSALYFCASSVDGTEDLRATQYFGPGTRLLVL.

This chain uses TRBV5-6 with TRBJ1-5; tentative D call: TRBD1 (5 bases). V was pared by 0 bases and J by 7 bases, with 14 bases between. The CDR3 totals 15 residues. Germline CDR1 SGHDT, CDR2 YYEEEE. CDR3 DNA sequence: TGTGCCAGCAGCTTGGTGACAGAACACGGCCAGCCCCAGCATTTT. Protein: CASSLVTEHGQPQHF.

Written as DNA, the CDR3 is TGCGCCAGCAGCTACCGGGACAACAAAGAGACCCAGTACTTC. The encoded protein is CASSYRDNKETQYF. This sequence joins TRBV5-1 and TRBJ2-5; possibly TRBD1 for D (6 bases). Germline assignment: CDR1 SGHRS and CDR2 YFSETQ. CDR3 length: 14 amino acids. Trimming took 3 bases from V and 3 from J, leaving 12 bases between them.